This TCR beta chain was sequenced for a study of beta chain features in type 1 diabetes. Study-wide results and caveats: Type 1 diabetes patients showed a moderate but significant shortening of TCRB CDR3s in all four CD4+ subsets.

One heparinised draw, averaging about 110 mL, was taken per donor. This clone has a handful of counts. Its matching antigen is unknown. The investigators reverse transcribed all of the isolated RNA, so they sequenced expressed TCRB transcripts. The data were produced by immunoSEQ multiplex PCR, yet TCRdb's version contains in-frame clones alone and is incomplete. The sample contains about 660,000 clones, about 14% of which appear only once. Trimming took 5 bases from V and 9 from J, leaving 11 bases between them. The CDR3 is 11 amino acids. Germline V gives CDR1 DFQATT, CDR2 SNEGSKA (reference sequence).

The sequencing sample was made of naive CD4+ T cells from blood. The chain employs TRBV20-1 and TRBJ2-1, with D perhaps matching TRBD1 or TRBD2 (5 bases each). The sequence was collected from a man aged 18 to 35 with type 1 diabetes. CDR3 DNA sequence: TGCAGTGCTGGGGGATTTGGTGAGCAGTTCTTC. It is translated as CSAGGFGEQFF.